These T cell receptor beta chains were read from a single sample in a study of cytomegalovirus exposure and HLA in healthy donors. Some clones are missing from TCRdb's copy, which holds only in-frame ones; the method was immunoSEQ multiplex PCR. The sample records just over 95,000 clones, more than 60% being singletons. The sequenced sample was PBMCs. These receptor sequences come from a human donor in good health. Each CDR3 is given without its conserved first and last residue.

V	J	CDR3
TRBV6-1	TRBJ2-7	ASSDIRETEQY
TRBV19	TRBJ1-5	ASVRVVGEPQH
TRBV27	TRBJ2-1	ASSLTGYNEQF
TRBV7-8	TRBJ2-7	ASSSSIGGEQY
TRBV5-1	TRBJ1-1	ASSLSAANTEAF
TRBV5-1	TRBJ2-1	ASSLLAGVFNEQF
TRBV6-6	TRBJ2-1	ASSYPAGTDSNEQF
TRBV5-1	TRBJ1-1	ASSHLGQERPEAF
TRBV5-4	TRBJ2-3	ASASIITDTQY
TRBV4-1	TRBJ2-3	ASSQGEWHRTDTQY
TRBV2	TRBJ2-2	ASSRGTSGAKNTGELF
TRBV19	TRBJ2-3	ASTVTGGFFTDTQY
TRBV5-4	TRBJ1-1	ASSKWTGRANTEAF
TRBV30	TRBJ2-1	AWNGAGYEQF
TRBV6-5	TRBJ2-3	ASSYSQGSDTQY
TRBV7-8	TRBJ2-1	ASSLWGEKSYNEQF
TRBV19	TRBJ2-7	ASSGGTVSSYEQY
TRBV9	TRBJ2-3	ASSALLQGYTQY
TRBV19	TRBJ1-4	ASSIQGVTNEKLF
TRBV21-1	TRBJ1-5	ASSVRTGSPSNQPQH
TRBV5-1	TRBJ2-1	ASSLDSVDSQF
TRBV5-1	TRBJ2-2	ASSYDGGTGELF
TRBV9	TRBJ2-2	ASSVGGQLTGELF